This T cell receptor beta chain originates from a study of cytomegalovirus exposure and HLA in healthy donors. Regarding the study as a whole: When a later analysis compared HLA-associated TCR beta chains with equally common others, the HLA-associated chains turned out to be more clonally expanded and to have lower generation probabilities. There were some public TCRs occurring in many donors, but most TCR sequences were rare. Accurate HLA-A and HLA-B prediction from TCR beta sequences was reported for most subjects.

Germline CDR1 LGHNA, CDR2 YSLEER. Deletions cut 0 bases from V and 3 bases from J, with 12 bases between. The CDR3 consists of 15 residues. The PCR ran on 60 Vbeta and 13 Jbeta primers. Using immunoSEQ multiplex PCR, the repertoire was profiled, and TCRdb retains in-frame clones only, with some absent. The sample holds 55,000 to 75,000 clones, about 72% seen once. This clone is classed as medium-sized. What it binds is not known. The sequence was collected from a girl aged 5 to 17 in good health and CMV-seropositive. Sequencing used PBMCs. The V call is TRBV4-3, the J call TRBJ2-7; D remains ambiguous. The CDR3 region has the DNA TGCGCCAGCAGCCAAGATTTTGGAGTTCACTACGAGCAGTACTTC. Protein product: CASSQDFGVHYEQYF.